The 5 T cell receptor beta chains below were found in one sample sequenced in a study of blood T cell repertoires in COVID-19. TCRdb keeps only in-frame clones here, not all; method: immunoSEQ multiplex PCR. The top ten clones hold over 1.5% of a sample with about 480,000 clones, approximately 87% of them seen once. The sample was PBMCs or T cells enriched from blood (not recorded which). The receptors here all came from a woman in her thirties or forties who had recovered from COVID-19.

This chain connects TRBV11-3 to TRBJ2-7; 11 positions agree with TRBD2. V was pared by 5 bases and J by 2 bases, with 14 bases of the junction left unmatched. This CDR3 has 18 residues. Germline V CDR1 and CDR2: SGHNT, YENEEA. CDR3 DNA: TGTGCCAGCAGCCCCTACCGGACTAGCGGGCGACCCACCTACGAGCAGTACTTC. Translating it yields CASSPYRTSGRPTYEQYF. Together with reference TRBV11-3 and TRBJ2-7, the CDR3 gives the full variable domain: EAGVVQSPRYKIIEKKQPVAFWCNPISGHNTLYWYLQNLGQGPELLIRYENEEAVDDSQLPKDRFSAERLKGVDSTLKIQPAELGDSAVYLCASSPYRTSGRPTYEQYFGPGTRLTVT.

The chain joins TRBV7-9 to TRBJ1-1, with D unresolved. Between the trimmed V and J ends, which lost 5 bases and 3 bases, there was a span of 7 bases. The germline CDR1 and CDR2 sequences are SEHNR and FQNEAQ (reference sequence). CDR3 length: 12 amino acids. CDR3 nucleotide sequence: TGTGCCAGCAGCCCCAAATACACTGAAGCTTTCTTT. Residues: CASSPKYTEAFF.

The rearrangement uses TRBV30 and TRBJ2-1; 12 positions match TRBD2. Looked up from germline, CDR1 is GTSNPN and CDR2 is SVGIG (reference sequence). The trim removed 4 bases at V and 4 bases at J, leaving 8 bases unmatched. The CDR3 covers 16 residues. DNA for the CDR3: TGTGCCTGGATCCTACTAGCGGGAGGTCTTTACAATGAGCAGTTCTTC. Encoded protein: CAWILLAGGLYNEQFF.

This rearrangement joins TRBV19 to TRBJ2-7; the D gene is possibly TRBD2 (6 bases). The germline CDR1 and CDR2 sequences are LNHDA and SQIVND (reference sequence). Trimming removed 3 bases at V and 9 bases at J, with 21 bases between. The CDR3 covers 15 residues. CDR3 coding DNA: TGTGCCAGTAGTATGTCGGGAGATTCAACGGGTGGGCAGTACTTC. Protein product: CASSMSGDSTGGQYF.

The rearrangement uses TRBV27 and TRBJ2-7; 7 bases align to TRBD2. This CDR3 region has 18 residues. The germline V gene has CDR1 MNHEY and CDR2 SMNVEV (reference sequence). V was clipped by 3 bases and J by 3 bases; unmatched bases: 17. CDR3 in DNA: TGTGCCAGCAGTTTGAGTGTTAATAGCGGGTTCTCAAGCTACGAGCAGTACTTC. It encodes CASSLSVNSGFSSYEQYF.